This TCR beta chain was recorded in a study of T cell repertoires in ileal Crohn's disease. Generated by immunoSEQ multiplex PCR, the TCRdb table keeps only in-frame clones and is missing some. The table has approximately 15,000 clones, under 80% seen once. As for this clone: Antigen unknown.

Per the germline V gene, CDR1 is WSHSY and CDR2 is SAAADI. J gave up 5 bases and V 3 bases, and 4 bases lay outside the gene matches. CDR3 length: 14 amino acids. The study's findings and limits: Clonal expansions were more frequent in active smokers than non-smokers at surgery. Mucosal expansions were suggested to be mainly CD8 T cells.

The chain joins TRBV10-2 to TRBJ1-5, with 7 positions matching TRBD1. This receptor was identified in an adult with Crohn's disease. The material sequenced was ileal tissue. The CDR3 DNA is TGCGCCAGCAGTGACCAGGGGGAGGATCAGCCCCAGCATTTT. Protein sequence: CASSDQGEDQPQHF.